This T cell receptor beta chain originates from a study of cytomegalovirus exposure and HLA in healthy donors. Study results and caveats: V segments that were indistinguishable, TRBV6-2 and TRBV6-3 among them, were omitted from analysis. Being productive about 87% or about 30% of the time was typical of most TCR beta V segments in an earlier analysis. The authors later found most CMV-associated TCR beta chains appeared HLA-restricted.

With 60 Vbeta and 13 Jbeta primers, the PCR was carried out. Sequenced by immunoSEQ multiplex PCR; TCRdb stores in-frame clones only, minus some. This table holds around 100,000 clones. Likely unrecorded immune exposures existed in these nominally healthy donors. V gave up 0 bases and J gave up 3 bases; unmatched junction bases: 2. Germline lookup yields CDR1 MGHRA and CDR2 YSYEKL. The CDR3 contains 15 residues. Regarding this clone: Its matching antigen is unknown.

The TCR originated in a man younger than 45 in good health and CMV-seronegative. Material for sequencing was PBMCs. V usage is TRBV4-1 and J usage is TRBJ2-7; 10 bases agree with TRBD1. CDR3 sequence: CASSQEGTGDYEQYF. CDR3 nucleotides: TGCGCCAGCAGCCAAGAGGGGACAGGGGACTACGAGCAGTACTTC.